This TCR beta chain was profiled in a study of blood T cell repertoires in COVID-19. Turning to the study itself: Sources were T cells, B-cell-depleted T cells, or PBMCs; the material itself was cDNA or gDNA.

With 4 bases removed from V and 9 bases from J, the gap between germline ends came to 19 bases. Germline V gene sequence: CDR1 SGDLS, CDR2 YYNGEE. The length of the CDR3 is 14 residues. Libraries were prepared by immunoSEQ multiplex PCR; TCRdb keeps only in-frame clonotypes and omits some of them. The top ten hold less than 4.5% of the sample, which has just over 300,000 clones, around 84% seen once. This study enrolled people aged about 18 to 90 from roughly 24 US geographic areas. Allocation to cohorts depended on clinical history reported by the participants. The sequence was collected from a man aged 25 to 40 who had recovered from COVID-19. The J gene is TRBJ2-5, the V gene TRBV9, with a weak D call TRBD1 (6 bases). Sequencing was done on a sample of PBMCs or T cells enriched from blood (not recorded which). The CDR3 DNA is TGTGCCAGCAGCCCGACAGGTCAGGCAAGGGCCCAGTACTTC. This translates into CASSPTGQARAQYF.